Included here is one T cell receptor (beta chain) sequence, with context. Antigen: not known. Sequencing was performed with immunoSEQ multiplex PCR; in TCRdb, only in-frame clones are kept and a portion is missing. This sample carries 70,000 to 75,000 clones, about 88% of them seen once, and the ten largest clones take 1% to 1.5%. The germline V and J ends were trimmed by 0 bases and 1 base, with 7 bases remaining between them. The CDR3 contains 14 residues. Germline V CDR1 and CDR2: SGHRS, YFSETQ. The data belong to a study of T cells in localized non-small cell lung cancer. Study-level points and caveats: Tumor trailed uninvolved adjacent lung in T cell clonality, which peaked there. Heterogeneity stays possible, as sequencing covered only one tumor region. In adjacent lung, a median roughly 62 of the top 100 tumor clones were found.

The sequences come from peripheral blood, collected before any cancer treatment. The clonotype originates from a female donor aged 60 or older with stage I lung adenocarcinoma. V and J are TRBV5-1 and TRBJ1-1; no clear D. DNA for the CDR3: TGCGCCAGCAGCTTGGGACCGGAGAACACTGAAGCTTTCTTT. It translates to CASSLGPENTEAFF.